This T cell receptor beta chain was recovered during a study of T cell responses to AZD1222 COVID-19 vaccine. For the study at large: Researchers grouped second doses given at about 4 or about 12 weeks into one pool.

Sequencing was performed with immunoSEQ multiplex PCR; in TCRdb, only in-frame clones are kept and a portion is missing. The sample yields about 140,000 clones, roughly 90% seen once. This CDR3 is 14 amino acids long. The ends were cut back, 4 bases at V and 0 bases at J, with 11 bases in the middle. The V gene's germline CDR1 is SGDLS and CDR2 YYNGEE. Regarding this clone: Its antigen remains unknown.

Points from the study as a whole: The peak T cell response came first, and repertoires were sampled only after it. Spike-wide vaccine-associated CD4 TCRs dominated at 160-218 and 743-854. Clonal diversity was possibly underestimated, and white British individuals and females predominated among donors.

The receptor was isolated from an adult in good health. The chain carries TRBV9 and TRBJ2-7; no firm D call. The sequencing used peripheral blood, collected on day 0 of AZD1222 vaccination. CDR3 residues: CASSLGTVSYEQYF. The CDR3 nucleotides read TGTGCCAGCAGCCTCGGCACGGTCTCCTACGAGCAGTACTTC.